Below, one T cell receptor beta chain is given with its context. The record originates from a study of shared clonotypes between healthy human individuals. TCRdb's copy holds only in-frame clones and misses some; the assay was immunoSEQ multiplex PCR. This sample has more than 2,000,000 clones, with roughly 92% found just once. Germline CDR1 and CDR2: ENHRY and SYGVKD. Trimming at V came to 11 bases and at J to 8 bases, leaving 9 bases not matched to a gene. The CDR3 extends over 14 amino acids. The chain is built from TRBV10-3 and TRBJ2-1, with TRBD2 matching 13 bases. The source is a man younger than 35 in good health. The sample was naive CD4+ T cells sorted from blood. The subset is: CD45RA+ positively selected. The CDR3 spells CAAFTSGGADEQFF. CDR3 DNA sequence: TGTGCCGCGTTTACTAGCGGGGGGGCTGATGAGCAGTTCTTC.